This TCR beta chain was obtained from a study of technical replicates of blood from a few donors. This clone is a singleton in its sample. This CDR3 spans 15 amino acids. V lost 5 bases and J lost 3; bases outside the gene matches: 8. Germline CDR1 SGHTA, CDR2 FQGNSA. Clones were read by immunoSEQ multiplex PCR, and TCRdb kept only the in-frame ones, dropping some. Here the sample spans about 13,000 clones, 70% to 80% being singletons. V and J are TRBV7-2 and TRBJ2-7, with 9 bases identical to TRBD2. This clonotype was sampled from a human donor in good health. The sample comprised PBMCs. The CDR3 is CASSILAGKDYEQYF. The CDR3, as DNA: TGTGCCAGCAGCATACTAGCGGGTAAGGACTACGAGCAGTACTTC.